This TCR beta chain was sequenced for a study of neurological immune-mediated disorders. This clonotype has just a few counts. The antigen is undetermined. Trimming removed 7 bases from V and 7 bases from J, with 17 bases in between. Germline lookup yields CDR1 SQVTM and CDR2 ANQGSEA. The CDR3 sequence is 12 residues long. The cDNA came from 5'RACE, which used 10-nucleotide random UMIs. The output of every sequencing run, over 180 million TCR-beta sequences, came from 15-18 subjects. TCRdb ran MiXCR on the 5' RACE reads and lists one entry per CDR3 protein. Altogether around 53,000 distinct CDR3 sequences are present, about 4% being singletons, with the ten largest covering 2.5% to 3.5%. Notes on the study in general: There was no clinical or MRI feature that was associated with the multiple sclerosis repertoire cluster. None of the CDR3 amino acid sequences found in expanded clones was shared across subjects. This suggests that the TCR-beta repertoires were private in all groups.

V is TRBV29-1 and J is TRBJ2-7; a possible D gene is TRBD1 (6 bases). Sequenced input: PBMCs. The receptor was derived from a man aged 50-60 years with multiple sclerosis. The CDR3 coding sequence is TGCAGCGGAGGCAGGGGCCCTCGGGAGCAGTACTTC. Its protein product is CSGGRGPREQYF.